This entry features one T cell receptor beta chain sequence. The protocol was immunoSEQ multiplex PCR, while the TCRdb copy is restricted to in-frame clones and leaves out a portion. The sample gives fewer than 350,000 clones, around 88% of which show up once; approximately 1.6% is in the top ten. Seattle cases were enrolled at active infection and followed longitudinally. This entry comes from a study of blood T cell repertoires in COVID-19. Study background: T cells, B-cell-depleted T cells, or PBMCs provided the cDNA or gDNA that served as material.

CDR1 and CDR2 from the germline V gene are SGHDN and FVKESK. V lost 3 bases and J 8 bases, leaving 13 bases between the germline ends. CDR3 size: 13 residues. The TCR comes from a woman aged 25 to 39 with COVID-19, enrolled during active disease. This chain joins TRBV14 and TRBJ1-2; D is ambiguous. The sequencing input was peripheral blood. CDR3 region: CASSQTPGSGYTF. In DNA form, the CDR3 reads TGTGCCAGCAGCCAGACACCCGGCAGCGGCTACACCTTC.